This T cell receptor beta chain was sequenced in a study of graft-versus-host responses after intestinal transplantation. Study summary: Multivisceral, liver-intestinal, or isolated intestinal transplants were performed in recipients. Recipients uniformly received anti-thymocyte globulin induction, followed by tacrolimus and steroids for about 3 years.

Study results and caveats: High graft-versus-host to host-versus-graft clonal ratios were seen in allografts of patients with graft-donor T cell macrochimerism.

Trimming removed 4 bases at V and 0 bases at J, with 11 bases between. Germline-derived CDR1 and CDR2 are GTSNPN and SVGIG (reference sequence). This CDR3 region has 14 residues. Here immunoSEQ multiplex PCR was the method, and the copy in TCRdb shows in-frame clones only, minus some. The sample consists of fewer than 20,000 clones, about 83% of them appearing once. A single count supports this clone. Its antigen is currently unknown. Graft specimens yielded both intraepithelial and lamina propria lymphocytes. The chain couples TRBV30 to TRBJ2-3; perhaps TRBD2 as D (5 bases). Source: ileum tissue, taken around 580 days after intestinal transplantation. This receptor was identified in a human patient who received an intestinal transplant, so some T cells may come from the graft donor. CDR3 nucleotide sequence: TGTGCCTGGAAGGATACTAGTAGCACAGATACGCAGTATTTT. As protein: CAWKDTSSTDTQYF.